The source of this T cell receptor beta chain is a study of cytotoxic CD8 clonotypes in ibrutinib-treated CLL (TCRdb year 2021). Study-level background: The cohort was composed of 11 relapsed/refractory and approximately 16 treatment-naive patients; IGHV unmutated status was identified in some 17 patients. Partial responses were observed in approximately 24 patients and complete responses in 2; after a median follow-up of roughly 62 months, remission was maintained in roughly 14 patients and progression was observed in about twelve. Response samples were obtained after a median of 12 months of treatment, with a range of roughly 6 to 40 months. Samples averaged approximately 260,000 productive templates and approximately 100,000 productive rearrangements. Of the approximately 86 participants in the trial, approximately 26 had longitudinal samples available. Cryopreserved peripheral blood mononuclear cells were obtained before treatment, at response, and at either sustained remission or disease progression. Every remission and progressive disease sample was obtained while ibrutinib was still being received by the patients. What the authors observed across the whole study: Sampling times were not matched between sustained-remission and progressing patients, and lymph node repertoires were not studied. At ibrutinib response clonality went up, during sustained remission it held steady, and at progression it dropped back toward baseline. Public clonotypes were rare and either contracted or stayed stable during treatment, and the rise in clonality at ibrutinib response reflected the expansion of private clonotypes. Baseline clonality exceeded that of age-matched healthy donors and correlated strongly with circulating CD8+ T-cell counts.

The goal of deep resolution MiSeq sequencing was a depth between 1 in 1 million and 1 in 200,000 T cells, and coverage averaged 10x per clonotype. The immunoSEQ hsTCRB Kit was used to generate TCR beta libraries. The study's processing was this. The data were analyzed with ImmunoSEQ Analyzer and ImmunoSEQ Data Assistant, and V, D and J gene assignments followed IMGT definitions. Clonality, with values ranging from 0 to 1, was calculated as one minus the normalized Shannon entropy of productive rearrangement frequencies. Only overrepresented clonotypes making up at least 0.05% of each patient's repertoire were included in the public clonotype analysis. About a dozen age-matched healthy donor repertoires from immuneACCESS served as clonality controls. Held by TCRdb, this immuneACCESS table contains in-frame sequences only and omits some clones. Under half of the omission traces to an unresolved V gene where checked; the cause of the rest is unknown. That table supplies the V and J calls and clone size; D and trimming were determined from the DNA. This sample gives about 140,000 clones in total; 65% to 85% of them show up just once. In total, the top ten clones hold 7.5% to 9% of the sample.

Roughly 2 micrograms of genomic DNA were extracted from cryopreserved PBMCs for TCR beta library preparation. Longitudinal blood samples from CLL patients on ibrutinib monotherapy were analyzed using high-throughput TCR beta sequencing. Patients were enrolled in a phase 2 open-label single-center ibrutinib monotherapy trial. Taken from cysteine to phenylalanine, the CDR3 has 15 residues. CDR3 DNA only is kept here, 45 bases in frame from base 1. CDR1 and CDR2 are drawn from the germline V gene (reference sequence): MNHEY, SMNVEV. V sheds 5 bases and J sheds 1 base, leaving 12 bases between their ends. A note on this clone: The antigen it recognizes is unknown. No base quality information exists; no much larger clone differs at one position.

The rearranged segments are TRBV27 and TRBJ1-5; no D segment can be confidently identified. The source was PBMCs, collected after 36 months of ibrutinib treatment. This receptor was identified in a human donor with chronic lymphocytic leukemia. The bases read TGTGCCAGCAGTCTCGCAGGTAGCAGCAATCAGCCCCAGCATTTT. Translated, it reads CASSLAGSSNQPQHF.